Below are 20 T cell receptor beta chains sequenced from a single sample in a study of neurological immune-mediated disorders. TCRdb re-called the 5' RACE reads through MiXCR, storing one row per CDR3 protein. The repertoire includes fewer than 85,000 distinct CDR3 sequences, 3.5% to 4.5% of them detected once, and 5% to 6% sits in the top ten. The time point was: longitudinal time-point 3. Sequenced input: PBMCs. These receptors came from a woman aged 60-70 years with multiple sclerosis.

In this sample, this clonotype turned up many times. The J gene is TRBJ1-2, the V gene TRBV9; the match to TRBD1 covers 8 bases. From germline, CDR1 is SGDLS and CDR2 YYNGEE. CDR3 length equals 14 residues. After removal of 3 bases from V and 3 bases from J, the junction contained 4 bases not matched to a gene. The CDR3 loop is CASSAQTGDYGYTF. The DNA of the CDR3 is TGTGCCAGCAGCGCTCAGACAGGGGACTATGGCTACACCTTC.

Many counts were recorded for this clonotype. The chain has TRBV20-1 and TRBJ2-2; 10 bases fit TRBD1. Germline CDR1 and CDR2: DFQATT and SNEGSKA (reference sequence). There are 12 residues in the CDR3. Written as DNA, the CDR3 is TGCAGCATAGACAGGGGGCGGGGGGAGCTGTTTTTT. It is translated as CSIDRGRGELFF.

At least ten counts were recorded for this clonotype. The chain carries TRBV12-3 or TRBV12-4 and TRBJ1-1, with D maybe TRBD1 (5 bases). V lost 7 bases, J lost 5 bases, and 20 bases lay in between. CDR3 size: 15 residues. The CDR3 DNA is TGTGCCAGCACCCATTTACTCCACGGGGGAACTGAAGCTTTCTTT. It yields the protein CASTHLLHGGTEAFF.

This clonotype occurred many times. The CDR3, as DNA: TGTGCCAGCAGCTTGGGGGTGAATCAGCCTCAAAATCAGCCCCAGCATTTT. It specifies CASSLGVNQPQNQPQHF. This chain joins TRBV5-6 and TRBJ1-5; no clear D. Germline loops: CDR1 SGHDT, CDR2 YYEEEE. V was shortened by 0 bases and J by 4 bases, with 17 bases between the two germline ends. The CDR3 runs to 17 residues.

This clonotype showed up many times. V is TRBV7-2 and J is TRBJ2-7; 11 bases map to TRBD2. V gave up 2 bases and J gave up 0 bases; unmatched junction bases: 6. The CDR3 is 17 amino acids. In germline, CDR1 is SGHTA, CDR2 FQGNSA. DNA for the CDR3: TGTGCCAGCAGCTTAAGGGGGGGACTAGCGGTCTCCTACGAGCAGTACTTC. Translating gives CASSLRGGLAVSYEQYF.

This clonotype was counted many times. The chain combines TRBV20-1 with TRBJ1-2; D unclear. The CDR3 extends over 12 amino acids. Per the germline V gene, CDR1 is DFQATT and CDR2 is SNEGSKA (reference sequence). Trimming removed 3 bases at V and 2 bases at J, with 7 bases between. The CDR3 coding sequence is TGCAGTGCTAGTATGGACAACTATGGCTACACCTTC. This sequence encodes CSASMDNYGYTF.

This clonotype was found many times. The rearrangement links TRBV6-1 to TRBJ1-1; 9 bases are a match to TRBD1. The CDR3 has 16 residues. Germline V CDR1 and CDR2: MNHNS, SASEGT. V shed 3 bases, J shed 1 base, and the junction held 6 bases outside the gene matches. CDR3 DNA sequence: TGTGCCAGCAGTGACCATGGACAGGGGCCGAACACTGAAGCTTTCTTT. It specifies CASSDHGQGPNTEAFF.

This clonotype was recorded many times. J is TRBJ1-2 and V is TRBV12-3 or TRBV12-4; D possibly corresponds to TRBD1 (6 bases). Trimming took off 7 bases at V and 3 bases at J, with 21 bases between the two ends. This CDR3 spans 16 amino acids. CDR3 sequence reads: CASNPSGQGFDYGYTF. The CDR3 coding sequence is TGTGCCAGCAACCCCTCGGGGCAGGGGTTCGACTATGGCTACACCTTC.

Ten or more counts support this clonotype. The rearrangement uses TRBV7-2 and TRBJ1-6; 8 bases are shared with TRBD1. V shed 1 base, J shed 7 bases, and the junction held 6 bases outside the gene matches. This CDR3 is built from 16 residues. Germline CDR1 and CDR2: SGHTA and FQGNSA. The CDR3 region is CASSLGGQGRNSPLHF. CDR3 coding DNA: TGTGCCAGCAGCTTAGGCGGACAGGGACGGAATTCACCCCTCCACTTT.

This clonotype was picked up many times. This rearrangement joins TRBV7-6 to TRBJ1-2; 9 positions match TRBD1. With V trimmed by 3 bases and J by 7 bases, 3 bases remained unmatched. CDR3 length equals 13 residues. The V gene's germline CDR1 is SGHVS and CDR2 FNYEAQ. CDR3 amino acids: CASSFGDRAGYTF. CDR3 sequence (DNA): TGTGCCAGCAGCTTCGGGGACAGGGCTGGCTACACCTTC.

This clonotype was seen many times. The genes are TRBV20-1 and TRBJ2-1; TRBD2 matches 13 bases. Per germline, CDR1 DFQATT and CDR2 SNEGSKA (reference sequence). J lost 8 bases, V lost 1 base, and 5 bases had no gene match. This CDR3 is 15 amino acids long. CDR3 residues: CSARATSGGAYEQFF. CDR3 DNA: TGCAGTGCTAGAGCTACTAGCGGGGGGGCTTATGAGCAGTTCTTC.

This clonotype was observed at least ten times. The J gene is TRBJ2-7, the V gene TRBV9; 7 bases line up with TRBD1. Germline V CDR1 and CDR2: SGDLS, YYNGEE. The CDR3 runs 15 residues. The J segment lost 3 bases and the V segment lost 0 bases, leaving 6 bases of the junction unmatched. The CDR3 bases are TGTGCCAGCAGCGTAGGGACAGGAGGAGGCTACGAGCAGTACTTC. This translates into CASSVGTGGGYEQYF.

Ten or more counts support this clonotype. V gene TRBV7-2 combines with J gene TRBJ2-5; 8 nucleotides align to TRBD2. Looked up from germline, CDR1 is SGHTA and CDR2 is FQGNSA. The length of the CDR3 is 13 residues. V lost 7 bases and J lost 1; bases outside the gene matches: 2. The chain's CDR3 is CASTLAGQETQYF. As DNA, the CDR3 is TGTGCCAGCACCCTAGCGGGCCAAGAGACCCAGTACTTC.

This clonotype was observed at least ten times. The rearrangement uses TRBV3-1 and TRBJ2-1; D assignment may be TRBD1 or TRBD2 (5 bases each). Trimming removed 4 bases from V and 4 bases from J, with 17 bases in between. Germline V lookup: CDR1 LGHDT, CDR2 YNNKEL (reference sequence). This CDR3 contains 16 residues. CDR3 residues: CASSPGTADVYNEQFF. CDR3 coding DNA: TGTGCCAGCAGCCCGGGGACGGCGGACGTTTACAATGAGCAGTTCTTC.

In its sample, this clonotype was seen many times. The gene calls are TRBV6-5 and TRBJ1-1; TRBD1 might be the D (5 bases). Trimming cost V 6 bases and J 7 bases, with 9 bases left between them. CDR1 is MNHEY, CDR2 SVGAGI, per germline. CDR3 size: 11 residues. CDR3: CASRRDVEAFF. In DNA, the CDR3 is TGTGCCAGCAGGCGGGACGTTGAAGCTTTCTTT.

This clonotype has at least ten counts. The genes are TRBV12-3 or TRBV12-4 and TRBJ1-6, with D possibly TRBD1 on 5 matching bases. The CDR3 consists of 13 residues. V was trimmed by 7 bases and J by 7 bases, leaving 11 bases between them. The CDR3 is CASKGIVNSPLHF. DNA of the CDR3: TGTGCCAGCAAGGGGATCGTGAATTCACCCCTCCACTTT.

This clonotype was detected only a few times. This chain joins TRBV14 and TRBJ1-6; D is undetermined. The CDR3 sequence is 16 residues long. CDR1 is SGHDN, CDR2 FVKESK, per germline. V was shortened by 0 bases and J by 7 bases, with 13 bases between the two germline ends. The CDR3 coding sequence is TGTGCCAGCAGCCAAGATATACTAAAGTTAAATTCACCCCTCCACTTT. Its protein is CASSQDILKLNSPLHF.

This clonotype was picked up many times. The chain has TRBV2 and TRBJ1-1; D is perhaps TRBD1 (6 bases). Per the germline V gene, CDR1 is SNHLY and CDR2 is FYNNEI. The CDR3 has 15 amino acids. V was clipped by 7 bases and J by 3 bases, with 18 bases between them. CDR3 coding DNA: TGTGCCAGCACCCAGCAGGGGAAGGTTGACACTGAAGCTTTCTTT. This sequence encodes CASTQQGKVDTEAFF.

The table lists this clonotype with many counts. The V gene is TRBV20-1, the J gene TRBJ2-7; D unresolved. The CDR3 sequence is 12 residues long. The germline CDR1 and CDR2 sequences are DFQATT and SNEGSKA (reference sequence). The V end lost 6 bases, the J end lost 2 bases, and 11 bases lay between the germline ends. CDR3 nucleotides: TGCAGTGCCAAAATTTTTCCCTACGAGCAGTACTTC. It is translated as CSAKIFPYEQYF.

Ten or more counts support this clonotype. The chain employs TRBV7-8 and TRBJ1-1, with 9 nucleotides matching TRBD1. V trimming: 4 bases; J trimming: 4 bases; junction bases outside the gene matches: 7. The CDR3 spans 15 residues. Germline CDR1 is SGHVS and CDR2 is FQNEAQ. DNA for the CDR3: TGTGCCAGCAGCTCCCAGACAGGGGGTAGCACTGAAGCTTTCTTT. This codes for CASSSQTGGSTEAFF.